The 27 T cell receptor beta chains in this list originate from one sample, sequenced in a study of blood T cell repertoires in COVID-19. Generated by immunoSEQ multiplex PCR, the TCRdb table keeps only in-frame clones and is missing some. The sample lists around 63,000 clones, approximately 72% occurring once. Sample: peripheral blood. The receptors derive from a woman between 70 and 85 years old with COVID-19, enrolled during active disease.

The CDR3 nucleotides are TGTGCCAGCAGCCTGACCGGGACTGCAAGTCACTATGGCTACACCTTC. Translation gives CASSLTGTASHYGYTF. This sequence joins TRBV3-1 (or the pseudogene TRBV3-2) and TRBJ1-2; tentative D call: TRBD1 (5 bases). This CDR3 spans 16 amino acids. V was clipped by 4 bases and J by 3 bases, with 18 bases between them. Germline lookup yields CDR1 LGHDT and CDR2 YNNKEL (reference sequence).

The chain carries TRBV6-6 and TRBJ1-2; D might be TRBD1 (6 bases). V gave up 4 bases and J gave up 8 bases, with 17 bases separating them. CDR3 length: 14 amino acids. Germline V gene sequence: CDR1 MNHNY, CDR2 SVGAGI (reference sequence). The CDR3 here is CASSFPGQRAGYTF. The CDR3 coding sequence is TGTGCCAGCAGTTTTCCCGGACAGAGGGCGGGCTACACCTTC.

V is TRBV5-4 and J is TRBJ2-1, with 16 bases that match TRBD2. V dropped 4 bases and J dropped 7; count of bases not matched to a gene: 5. Germline V gives CDR1 SGHNT, CDR2 YYREEE (reference sequence). The CDR3 covers 16 residues. The CDR3 DNA sequence: TGTGCCAGCAGCCACGGGACTAGCGGGAGGGCGAATGAGCAGTTCTTC. It is translated as CASSHGTSGRANEQFF.

The V call is TRBV7-2, the J call TRBJ2-3; 8 bases fit TRBD2. After removal of 4 bases from V and 4 bases from J, the junction contained 7 bases not matched to a gene. Germline V CDR1 and CDR2: SGHTA, FQGNSA. The CDR3 covers 15 residues. The CDR3 nucleotides are TGTGCCAGCAGCTCCAAGCGGGGGTGGGCAGATACGCAGTATTTT. The encoded protein is CASSSKRGWADTQYF.

This clone was counted a few times. The V and J genes are TRBV7-2 and TRBJ1-6, with TRBD1 matching over 7 bases. V was clipped by 5 bases and J by 8 bases; unmatched bases: 9. The CDR3 runs to 15 residues. Germline V gene sequence: CDR1 SGHTA, CDR2 FQGNSA. The CDR3 loop is CASSPQDREDSPLHF. The CDR3 nucleotides read TGTGCCAGCAGCCCGCAAGACAGGGAGGATTCACCCCTCCACTTT.

This clone was detected once. J is TRBJ2-1 and V is TRBV7-9; 9 bases are shared with TRBD1. Trimming cost V 5 bases and J 7 bases; bases outside gene matches: 6. The CDR3 loop spans 14 amino acids. CDR1 is SEHNR and CDR2 is FQNEAQ in the germline V gene (reference sequence). CDR3 nucleotides: TGTGCCAGCAGCCAGGACAGGGGCTGGAATGAGCAGTTCTTC. This gives the protein CASSQDRGWNEQFF.

The chain recombines TRBV7-8 with TRBJ2-2; 13 nucleotides line up with TRBD2. Germline CDR1 and CDR2: SGHVS and FQNEAQ. CDR3 size: 17 residues. V lost 5 bases and J lost 5; bases outside the gene matches: 8. The CDR3 coding sequence is TGTGCCAGCAGCCCACGGACTAGCGGGGGAGGTACCGGGGAGCTGTTTTTT. Translation: CASSPRTSGGGTGELFF. The full variable domain, in which reference TRBV7-8 and TRBJ2-2 provide the parts outside the CDR3, is GAGVSQSPRYKVAKRGQDVALRCDPISGHVSLFWYQQALGQGPEFLTYFQNEAQLDKSGLPSDRFFAERPEGSVSTLKIQRTQQEDSAVYLCASSPRTSGGGTGELFFGEGSRLTVL.

CDR3 DNA: TGTGCCAGCAGAGGACAGTCGCGCGGCTACACCTTC. The encoded protein is CASRGQSRGYTF. The chain uses TRBV6-5 and TRBJ1-2; tentatively, D is TRBD1 (6 bases). The CDR3 covers 12 residues. The V and J ends lost 6 bases and 8 bases respectively, with 13 bases between them. Germline loops: CDR1 MNHEY, CDR2 SVGAGI.

This clone was detected a few times. The rearrangement uses TRBV5-4 and TRBJ1-5; 9 bases are a match to TRBD1. V shed 2 bases and J 6 bases; nucleotides not matched to a gene: 12. Germline assignment: CDR1 SGHNT and CDR2 YYREEE (reference sequence). The CDR3 contains 17 residues. The CDR3 is CASSLQGAPGAGQPQHF. CDR3 coding DNA: TGTGCCAGCAGCTTACAGGGGGCTCCGGGGGCGGGTCAGCCCCAGCATTTT.

V and J are TRBV13 and TRBJ2-2; 8 positions agree with TRBD1. J gave up 1 base and V 5 bases, and 3 bases lay outside the gene matches. This CDR3 contains 15 residues. The germline V gene encodes CDR1 PRHDT and CDR2 FYEKMQ (reference sequence). CDR3 region: CASSPGTGNTGELFF. CDR3 nucleotides: TGTGCCAGCAGCCCCGGGACAGGGAACACCGGGGAGCTGTTTTTT.

The rearrangement uses TRBV9 and TRBJ2-3; the match to TRBD2 covers 12 bases. CDR1 and CDR2 from the germline V gene are SGDLS and YYNGEE. This CDR3 contains 16 residues. V trimming: 1 base; J trimming: 5 bases; junction bases outside the gene matches: 5. The CDR3 is CASSVWLAGGGDTQYF. CDR3 nucleotides: TGTGCCAGCAGCGTATGGCTAGCGGGAGGGGGAGATACGCAGTATTTT.

The J gene is TRBJ2-1, the V gene TRBV27; 9 nucleotides match TRBD2. The J segment lost 4 bases and the V segment lost 6 bases, leaving 4 bases of the junction unmatched. The CDR3 extends over 14 amino acids. Germline loops: CDR1 MNHEY, CDR2 SMNVEV (reference sequence). CDR3 nucleotides: TGTGCCAGCAGGGTAGCGGGAGAATACAATGAGCAGTTCTTC. Translated: CASRVAGEYNEQFF.

The chain combines TRBV12-5 with TRBJ1-2; tentative D call: TRBD1 (5 bases). Germline CDR1 LGHNT, CDR2 FRNRAP. The CDR3 has 13 amino acids. The germline V and J ends were trimmed by 7 bases and 0 bases, with 9 bases remaining between them. CDR3 in amino acids: CASATGANYGYTF. DNA for the CDR3: TGTGCTAGTGCTACAGGCGCTAACTATGGCTACACCTTC. The full variable domain, rest sourced from reference TRBV12-5 and TRBJ1-2, is DARVTQTPRHKVTEMGQEVTMRCQPILGHNTVFWYRQTMMQGLELLAYFRNRAPLDDSGMPKDRFSAEMPDATLATLKIQPSEPRDSAVYFCASATGANYGYTFGSGTRLTVV.

This chain uses TRBV11-3 with TRBJ2-3; 9 nucleotides agree with TRBD2. Germline V CDR1 and CDR2: SGHNT, YENEEA. This CDR3 contains 14 residues. V lost 6 bases to trimming and J lost 6 bases; unmatched junction nucleotides: 7. This CDR3 reads CASRPGLAGDTQYF. The CDR3, as DNA: TGTGCCAGCAGGCCGGGACTAGCCGGGGATACGCAGTATTTT.

The rearrangement joins TRBV29-1 to TRBJ1-2; D unclear. The CDR3 is 12 residues long. The germline V and J ends were trimmed by 5 bases and 5 bases, with 12 bases remaining between them. The germline V gene has CDR1 SQVTM and CDR2 ANQGSEA. CDR3 sequence reads: CSVQTELYGYTF. CDR3 DNA sequence: TGCAGCGTTCAAACGGAGTTGTATGGCTACACCTTC.

The chain is built from TRBV18 and TRBJ1-2; possible D gene TRBD1, 6 bases. Germline loops: CDR1 KGHSH, CDR2 LQKENI. Trimming cost V 6 bases and J 3 bases, with 14 bases left between them. The CDR3 covers 14 residues. The CDR3 DNA reads as TGTGCCAGCTCGAATGGGGGCGCGGACTATGGCTACACCTTC. It codes for CASSNGGADYGYTF.

The gene calls are TRBV19 and TRBJ2-2; 12 bases are a match to TRBD2. From germline, CDR1 is LNHDA and CDR2 SQIVND (reference sequence). J lost 4 bases, V lost 5 bases, and 5 bases had no gene match. The CDR3 is made up of 16 amino acids. The CDR3 coding sequence is TGTGCCAGTAGTCCCGGACTAGCGGGAATCACCGGGGAGCTGTTTTTT. Translating it yields CASSPGLAGITGELFF.

In this sample, this clone turned up once. The rearrangement links TRBV10-3 to TRBJ2-3, with 8 bases lining up with TRBD1. This CDR3 comprises 14 residues. Trimming at V came to 4 bases and at J to 2 bases, leaving 2 bases not matched to a gene. Germline V gene lookup returns CDR1 ENHRY and CDR2 SYGVKD. This chain's CDR3 is CAISGQGLTDTQYF. The CDR3 DNA reads as TGTGCCATCAGTGGACAGGGGCTCACAGATACGCAGTATTTT.

The genes are TRBV2 and TRBJ1-6; maybe TRBD1 (6 bases). The germline CDR1 and CDR2 sequences are SNHLY and FYNNEI. The CDR3 extends over 15 amino acids. The CDR3 sequence is CAKTRQGKRDSPLHF. CDR3 in DNA: TGTGCAAAGACCCGGCAGGGGAAGAGGGATTCACCCCTCCACTTT.

The chain recombines TRBV4-1 with TRBJ2-7; no firm D call. Trimming pared 0 bases from V and 2 bases from J, leaving 8 bases between. CDR3 length: 14 residues. Germline V CDR1 and CDR2: MGHRA, YSYEKL. The CDR3 DNA reads TGCGCCAGCAGCCAAGAGGCCAGAACCTACGAGCAGTACTTC. Protein sequence: CASSQEARTYEQYF.

The V call is TRBV12-5, the J call TRBJ1-1, with a weak D call TRBD1 (6 bases). The V end lost 6 bases, the J end lost 1 base, and 12 bases lay between the germline ends. CDR1 LGHNT and CDR2 FRNRAP come from the germline V gene. The CDR3 has 14 residues. The CDR3, as DNA: TGTGCTAGTGGCAGTAACAGGGAGAACACTGAAGCTTTCTTT. Translating it yields CASGSNRENTEAFF.

The V and J genes are TRBV9 and TRBJ2-3, with 13 bases aligning to TRBD2. Germline V gene data show CDR1 as SGDLS and CDR2 as YYNGEE. V shed 3 bases, J shed 8 bases, and the junction held 3 bases outside the gene matches. The CDR3 totals 14 residues. The CDR3 loop is CASSAGTSGVTQYF. The CDR3 region has the DNA TGTGCCAGCAGCGCTGGGACTAGCGGGGTTACGCAGTATTTT.

The chain combines TRBV19 with TRBJ2-1; 8 bases fit TRBD2. This CDR3 comprises 14 residues. Germline assignment: CDR1 LNHDA and CDR2 SQIVND (reference sequence). V trimming: 3 bases; J trimming: 4 bases; junction bases outside the gene matches: 2. In DNA form, the CDR3 reads TGTGCCAGTAGTATGCGGGGGGCTTACAATGAGCAGTTCTTC. This translates into CASSMRGAYNEQFF.

There are a few counts of this clone. This rearrangement joins TRBV3-1 (or the pseudogene TRBV3-2) to TRBJ2-3; 7 bases are a match to TRBD1. CDR1 LGHDT and CDR2 YNNKEL come from the germline V gene (reference sequence). V trimming: 4 bases; J trimming: 3 bases; junction bases outside the gene matches: 4. The CDR3 length is 14 residues. The CDR3 nucleotides read TGTGCCAGCAGCCCCCTACAGGGGACAGATACGCAGTATTTT. It codes for CASSPLQGTDTQYF.

The chain couples TRBV20-1 to TRBJ2-5, with TRBD2 identical over 7 bases. The CDR3 consists of 15 residues. Germline-derived CDR1 and CDR2 are DFQATT and SNEGSKA (reference sequence). Germline trimming cut 3 bases from V and 2 bases from J; bases unmatched to any gene: 9. In DNA form, the CDR3 reads TGCAGTGCTAGTCTGGCTAGCGGACTTCAAGAGACCCAGTACTTC. The encoded protein is CSASLASGLQETQYF.

The rearrangement uses TRBV15 and TRBJ2-5, with D maybe TRBD2 (6 bases). CDR1 and CDR2 from the germline V gene are LNHNV and YYDKDF (reference sequence). V was trimmed by 0 bases and J by 7 bases, leaving 15 bases between them. The CDR3 is 15 amino acids. The CDR3 is CATSRERDWFLTQYF. The CDR3 DNA follows: TGTGCCACCAGCAGAGAGCGGGACTGGTTTCTGACCCAGTACTTC.

This chain connects TRBV5-6 to TRBJ1-2; the match to TRBD1 covers 9 bases. Germline loops: CDR1 SGHDT, CDR2 YYEEEE. V lost 4 bases and J lost 7; bases outside the gene matches: 5. The CDR3 length is 13 residues. DNA for the CDR3: TGTGCCAGCAGCCAGACAGGGGGTAGTGGCTACACCTTC. This sequence encodes CASSQTGGSGYTF. Supplemented by reference TRBV5-6 and TRBJ1-2, the full variable domain reads DAGVTQSPTHLIKTRGQQVTLRCSPKSGHDTVSWYQQALGQGPQFIFQYYEEEERQRGNFPDRFSGHQFPNYSSELNVNALLLGDSALYLCASSQTGGSGYTFGSGTRLTVV.